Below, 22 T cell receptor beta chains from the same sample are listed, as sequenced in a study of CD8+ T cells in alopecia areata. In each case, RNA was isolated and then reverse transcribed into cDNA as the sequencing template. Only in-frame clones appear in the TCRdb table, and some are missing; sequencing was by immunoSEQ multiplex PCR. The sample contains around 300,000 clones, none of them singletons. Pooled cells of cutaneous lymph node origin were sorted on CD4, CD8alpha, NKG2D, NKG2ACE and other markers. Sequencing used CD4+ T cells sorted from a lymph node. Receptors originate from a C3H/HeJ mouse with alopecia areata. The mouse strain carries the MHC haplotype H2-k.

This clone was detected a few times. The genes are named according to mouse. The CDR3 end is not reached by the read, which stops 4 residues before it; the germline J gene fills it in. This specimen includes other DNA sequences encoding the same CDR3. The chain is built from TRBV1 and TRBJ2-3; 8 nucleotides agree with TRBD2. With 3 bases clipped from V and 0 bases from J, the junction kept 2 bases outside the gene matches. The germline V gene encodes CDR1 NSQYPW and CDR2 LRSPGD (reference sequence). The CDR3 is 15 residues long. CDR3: CTCSALGGSAETLYF. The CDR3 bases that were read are TGCACCTGCAGTGCTCTGGGGGGTAGTGCAGAA.

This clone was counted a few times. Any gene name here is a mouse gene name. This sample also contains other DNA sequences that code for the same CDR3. The chain's CDR3 is CTCSAQGANSDYTF. The CDR3 bases that were read are TGCACCTGCAGTGCTCAGGGAGCAAACTCC. The V gene is TRBV1, the J gene TRBJ1-2, with D possibly TRBD1 on 5 matching bases. From the germline J gene comes the end of the CDR3, since the read stops 4 residues before it. The CDR3 consists of 14 residues. V dropped 3 bases and J dropped 0 bases, with 8 bases sitting between them. Germline V lookup: CDR1 NSQYPW, CDR2 LRSPGD (reference sequence).

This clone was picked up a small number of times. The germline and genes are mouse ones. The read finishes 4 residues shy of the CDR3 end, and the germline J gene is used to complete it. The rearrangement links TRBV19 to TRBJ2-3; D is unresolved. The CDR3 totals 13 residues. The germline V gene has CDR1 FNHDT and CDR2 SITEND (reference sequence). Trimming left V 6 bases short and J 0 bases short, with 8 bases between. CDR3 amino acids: CASMTSSAETLYF. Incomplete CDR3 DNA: TGTGCCAGCATGACATCTAGTGCAGAA.

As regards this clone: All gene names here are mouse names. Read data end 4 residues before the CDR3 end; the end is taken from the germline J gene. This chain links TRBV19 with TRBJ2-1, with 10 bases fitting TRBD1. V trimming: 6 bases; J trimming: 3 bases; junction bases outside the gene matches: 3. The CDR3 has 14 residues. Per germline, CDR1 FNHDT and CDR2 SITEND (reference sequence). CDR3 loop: CASTDRGRYAEQFF. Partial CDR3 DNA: TGTGCCAGCACCGACAGGGGGCGCTATGCT.

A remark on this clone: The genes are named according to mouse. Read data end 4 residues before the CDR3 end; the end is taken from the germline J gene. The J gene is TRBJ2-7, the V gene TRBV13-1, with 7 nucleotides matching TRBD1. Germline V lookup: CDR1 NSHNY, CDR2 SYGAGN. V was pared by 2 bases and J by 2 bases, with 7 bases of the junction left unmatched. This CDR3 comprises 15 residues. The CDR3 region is CASSETWTGPYEQYF. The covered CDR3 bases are TGTGCCAGCAGTGAGACCTGGACAGGACCCTAT.

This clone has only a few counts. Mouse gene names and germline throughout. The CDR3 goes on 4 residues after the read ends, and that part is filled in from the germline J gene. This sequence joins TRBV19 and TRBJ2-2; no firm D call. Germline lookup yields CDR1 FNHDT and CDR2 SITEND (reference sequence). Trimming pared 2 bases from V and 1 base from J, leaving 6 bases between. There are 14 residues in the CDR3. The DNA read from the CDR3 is TGTGCCAGCAGTATGCCAGTAAACACCGGG. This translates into CASSMPVNTG. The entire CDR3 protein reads CASSMPVNTGQLYF.

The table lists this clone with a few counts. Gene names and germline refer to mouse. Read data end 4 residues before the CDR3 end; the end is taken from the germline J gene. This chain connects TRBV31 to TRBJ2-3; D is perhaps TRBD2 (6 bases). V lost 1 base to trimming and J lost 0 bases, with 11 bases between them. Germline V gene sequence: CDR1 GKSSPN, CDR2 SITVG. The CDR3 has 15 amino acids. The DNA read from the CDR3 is TGTGCCTGGAGTCCTCTGGGGCCTAGTGCAGAA. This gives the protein CAWSPLGPSAE. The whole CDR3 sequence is CAWSPLGPSAETLYF.

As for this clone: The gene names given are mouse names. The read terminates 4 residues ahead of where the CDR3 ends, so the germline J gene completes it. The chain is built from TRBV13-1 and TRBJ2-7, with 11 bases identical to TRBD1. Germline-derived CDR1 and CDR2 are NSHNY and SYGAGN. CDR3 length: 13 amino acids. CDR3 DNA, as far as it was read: TGTGCCAGCAACCGGGACAGGGGGGAT. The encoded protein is CASNRDRGD. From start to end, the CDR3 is CASNRDRGDEQYF.

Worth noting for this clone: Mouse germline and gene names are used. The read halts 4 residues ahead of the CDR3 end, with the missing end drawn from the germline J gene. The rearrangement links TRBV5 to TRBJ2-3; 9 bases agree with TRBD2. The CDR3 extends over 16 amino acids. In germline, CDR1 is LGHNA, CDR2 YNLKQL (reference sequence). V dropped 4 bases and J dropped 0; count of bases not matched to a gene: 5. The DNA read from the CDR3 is TGTGCCAGCAGCCCCGGACTGGGGCCTAGTGCAGAA. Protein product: CASSPGLGPSAE. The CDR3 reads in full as CASSPGLGPSAETLYF.

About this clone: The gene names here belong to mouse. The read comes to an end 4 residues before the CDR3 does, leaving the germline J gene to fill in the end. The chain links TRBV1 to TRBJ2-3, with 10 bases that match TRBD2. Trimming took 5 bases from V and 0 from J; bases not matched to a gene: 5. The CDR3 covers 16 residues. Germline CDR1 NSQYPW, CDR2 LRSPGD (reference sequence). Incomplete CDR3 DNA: TGCACCTGCAGTTCCCGGACTGGGGGTAGTGCAGAA. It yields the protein CTCSSRTGGSAE. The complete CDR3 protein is CTCSSRTGGSAETLYF.

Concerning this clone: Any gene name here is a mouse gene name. The sequenced CDR3 bases are TGTGCCAGCAGGGGGGACTGGGGGACAGAA. Translation gives CASRGDWGTE. The whole CDR3 reads CASRGDWGTETLYF. V is TRBV19 and J is TRBJ2-3; 11 nucleotides agree with TRBD2. The read stops 4 residues short of the end of the CDR3; the missing end is completed from the germline J gene. The V gene's germline CDR1 is FNHDT and CDR2 SITEND (reference sequence). The CDR3 is 14 amino acids. The junction had 3 bases not matched to a gene; V was cut back by 5 bases and J by 4 bases. The full variable domain, its missing parts supplied by reference TRBV19 and TRBJ2-3, is GGIITQTPKFLIGQEGQKLTLKCQQNFNHDTMYWYRQDSGKGLRLIYYSITENDLQKGDLSEGYDASREKKSSFSLTVTSAQKNEMAVFLCASRGDWGTETLYFGSGTRLTVL.

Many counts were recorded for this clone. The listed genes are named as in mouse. The CDR3 bases that were read are TGTGCCAGCAGTCCCGGGACAGGGGTTGCAGAA. Protein product: CASSPGTGVAE. The whole CDR3 is CASSPGTGVAETLYF. J is TRBJ2-3 and V is TRBV14, with 10 bases aligning to TRBD1. Coverage ceases 4 residues before the CDR3 finishes, and the germline J gene fills in the end. The CDR3 sequence is 15 residues long. J gave up 2 bases and V 4 bases, and 4 bases lay outside the gene matches. Germline V lookup: CDR1 SGHDT, CDR2 FRDEAV. Based on the CDR3 plus reference TRBV14 and TRBJ2-3, the full variable domain is EAGVTQSPRYAVLQEGQAVSFWCDPISGHDTLYWYQQPRDQGPQLLVYFRDEAVIDNSQLPSDRFSAVRPKGTNSTLKIQSAKQGDTATYLCASSPGTGVAETLYFGSGTRLTVL.

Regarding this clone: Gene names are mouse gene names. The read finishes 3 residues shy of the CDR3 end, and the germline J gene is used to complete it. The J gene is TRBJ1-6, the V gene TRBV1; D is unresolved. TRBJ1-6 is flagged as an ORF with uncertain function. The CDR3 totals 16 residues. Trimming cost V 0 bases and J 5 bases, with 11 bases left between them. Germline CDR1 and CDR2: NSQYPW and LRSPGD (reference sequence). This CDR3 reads CTCSADRNRDNSPLYF. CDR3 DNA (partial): TGCACCTGCAGTGCAGATCGGAATAGGGATAATTCGCCC.

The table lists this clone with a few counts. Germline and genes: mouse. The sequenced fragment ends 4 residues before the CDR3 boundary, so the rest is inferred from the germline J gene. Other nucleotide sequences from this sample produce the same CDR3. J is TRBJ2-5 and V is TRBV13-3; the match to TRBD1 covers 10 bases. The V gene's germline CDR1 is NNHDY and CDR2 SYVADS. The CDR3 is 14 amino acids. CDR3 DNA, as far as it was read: TGTGCCAGCAGTGATGGGACAGGGGGGGAC. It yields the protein CASSDGTGGD. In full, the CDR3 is CASSDGTGGDTQYF.

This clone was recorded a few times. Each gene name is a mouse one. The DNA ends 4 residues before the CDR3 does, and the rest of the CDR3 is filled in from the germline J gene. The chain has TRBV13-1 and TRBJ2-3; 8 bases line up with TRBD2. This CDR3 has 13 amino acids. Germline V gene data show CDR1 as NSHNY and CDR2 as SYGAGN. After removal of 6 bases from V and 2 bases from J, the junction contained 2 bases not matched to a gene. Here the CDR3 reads CASKGLDAETLYF. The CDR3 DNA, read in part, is TGTGCCAGCAAGGGACTGGATGCAGAA.

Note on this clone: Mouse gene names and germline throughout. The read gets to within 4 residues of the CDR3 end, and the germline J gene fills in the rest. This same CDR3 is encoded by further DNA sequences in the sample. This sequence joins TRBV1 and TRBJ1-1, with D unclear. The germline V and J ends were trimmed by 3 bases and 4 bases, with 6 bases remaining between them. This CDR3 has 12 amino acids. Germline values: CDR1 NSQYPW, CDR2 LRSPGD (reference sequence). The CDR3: CTCSAPLTEVFF. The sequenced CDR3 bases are TGCACCTGCAGTGCTCCACTCACA. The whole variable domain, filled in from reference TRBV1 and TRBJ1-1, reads VTLLEQNPRWRLVPRGQAVNLRCILKNSQYPWMSWYQQDLQKQLQWLFTLRSPGDKEVKSLPGADYLATRVTDTELRLQVANMSQGRTLYCTCSAPLTEVFFGKGTRLTVV.

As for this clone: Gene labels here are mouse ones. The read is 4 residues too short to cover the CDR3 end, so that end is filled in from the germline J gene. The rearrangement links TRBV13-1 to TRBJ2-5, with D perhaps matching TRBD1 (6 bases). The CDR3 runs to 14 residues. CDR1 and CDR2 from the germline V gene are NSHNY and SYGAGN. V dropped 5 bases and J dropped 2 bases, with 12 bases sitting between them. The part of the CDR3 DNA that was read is TGTGCCAGCAGGCACCGGGACACCCAAGAC. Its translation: CASRHRDTQD. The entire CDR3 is CASRHRDTQDTQYF.

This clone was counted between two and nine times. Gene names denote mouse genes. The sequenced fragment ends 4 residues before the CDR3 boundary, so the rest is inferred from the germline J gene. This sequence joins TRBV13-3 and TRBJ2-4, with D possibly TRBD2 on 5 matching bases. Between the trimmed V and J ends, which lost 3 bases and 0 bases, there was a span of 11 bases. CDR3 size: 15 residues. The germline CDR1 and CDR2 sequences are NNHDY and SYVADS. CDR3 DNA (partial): TGTGCCAGCAGTGGAAACTGGCCTAGTCAAAAC. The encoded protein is CASSGNWPSQN. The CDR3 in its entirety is CASSGNWPSQNTLYF. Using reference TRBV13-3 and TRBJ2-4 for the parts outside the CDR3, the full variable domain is EAAVTQSPRSKVAVTGGKVTLSCHQTNNHDYMYWYRQDTGHGLRLIHYSYVADSTEKGDIPDGYKASRPSQENFSLILELASLSQTAVYFCASSGNWPSQNTLYFGAGTRLSVL.

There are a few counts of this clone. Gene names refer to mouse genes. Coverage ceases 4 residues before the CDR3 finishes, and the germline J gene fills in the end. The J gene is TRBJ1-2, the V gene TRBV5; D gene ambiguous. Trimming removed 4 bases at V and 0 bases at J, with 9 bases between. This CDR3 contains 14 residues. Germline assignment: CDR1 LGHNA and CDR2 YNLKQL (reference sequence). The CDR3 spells CASSPQRTNSDYTF. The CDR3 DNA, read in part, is TGTGCCAGCAGCCCCCAGCGCACAAACTCC.

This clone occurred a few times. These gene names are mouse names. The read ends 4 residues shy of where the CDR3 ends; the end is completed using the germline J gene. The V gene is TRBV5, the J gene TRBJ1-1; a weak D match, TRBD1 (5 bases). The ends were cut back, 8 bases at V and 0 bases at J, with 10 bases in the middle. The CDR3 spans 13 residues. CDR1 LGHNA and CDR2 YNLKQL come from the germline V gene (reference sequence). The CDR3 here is CASGDRSNTEVFF. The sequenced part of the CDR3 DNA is TGTGCCAGCGGAGACAGATCAAACACA.

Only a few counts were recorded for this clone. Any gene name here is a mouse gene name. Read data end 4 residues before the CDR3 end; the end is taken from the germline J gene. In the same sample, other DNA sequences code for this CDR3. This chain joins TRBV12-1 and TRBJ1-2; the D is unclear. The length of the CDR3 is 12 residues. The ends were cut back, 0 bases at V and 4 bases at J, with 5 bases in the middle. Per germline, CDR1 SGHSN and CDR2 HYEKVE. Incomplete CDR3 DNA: TGTGCCAGCTCTCTCCGCAGCTCC. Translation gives CASSLRSS. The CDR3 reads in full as CASSLRSSDYTF.

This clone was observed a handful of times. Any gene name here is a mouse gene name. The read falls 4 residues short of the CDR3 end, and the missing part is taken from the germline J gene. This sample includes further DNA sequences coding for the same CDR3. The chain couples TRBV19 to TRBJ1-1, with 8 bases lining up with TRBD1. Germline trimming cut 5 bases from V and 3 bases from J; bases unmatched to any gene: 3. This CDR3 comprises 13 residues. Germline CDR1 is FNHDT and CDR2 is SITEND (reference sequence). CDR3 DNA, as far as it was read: TGTGCCAGCAGCCCGACAGGGGACACA. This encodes CASSPTGDT. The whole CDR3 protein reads CASSPTGDTEVFF.